Below, 23 T cell receptor beta chains from the same sample are listed, as sequenced in a study of a mutant IDH1 vaccine in newly diagnosed glioma. TCRdb's table, derived via immunoSEQ multiplex PCR, lists solely in-frame clones and lacks some. The sample yields 38,000 or so clones, more than 80% seen once. The antigens for these receptors are not known. Time point reported: week 23, last vaccination. All doses held 300 ug of mutant IDH1 20-mer peptide, with topical imiquimod. The source material was PBMCs, sampled from a glioma patient whose treatment included an IDH1 peptide vaccine. The receptors here all came from a middle-aged man with glioma.

The J gene is TRBJ1-1, the V gene TRBV6-1, with D hard to call. Looked up from germline, CDR1 is MNHNS and CDR2 is SASEGT. This CDR3 has 12 amino acids. The germline V and J ends were trimmed by 4 bases and 4 bases, with 7 bases remaining between them. In DNA form, the CDR3 reads TGTGCCAGCAGTGTGGCAGGCACTGAAGCTTTCTTT. It codes for CASSVAGTEAFF.

The chain joins TRBV7-2 to TRBJ1-6; TRBD1 might be the D (5 bases). Looked up from germline, CDR1 is SGHTA and CDR2 is FQGNSA. V shed 1 base and J shed 4 bases, with 8 bases lying between them. The CDR3 runs to 15 residues. CDR3 loop: CASSLDGGYNSPLHF. The CDR3 DNA reads as TGTGCCAGCAGCTTAGACGGGGGTTATAATTCACCCCTCCACTTT. Looking up the rest from reference TRBV7-2 and TRBJ1-6 gives the full variable domain: GAGVSQSPSNKVTEKGKDVELRCDPISGHTALYWYRQSLGQGLEFLIYFQGNSAPDKSGLPSDRFSAERTGGSVSTLTIQRTQQEDSAVYLCASSLDGGYNSPLHFGNGTRLTVT.

This clone was seen only once. The chain is built from TRBV6-5 and TRBJ1-1, with D possibly TRBD1 on 5 matching bases. The germline V gene has CDR1 MNHEY and CDR2 SVGAGI. The CDR3 is 13 amino acids. The ends were cut back, 4 bases at V and 1 base at J, with 7 bases in the middle. In DNA, the CDR3 is TGTGCCAGCAGTTTCGACAGGAACACTGAAGCTTTCTTT. It encodes CASSFDRNTEAFF.

The chain couples TRBV10-2 to TRBJ2-5; 9 bases fit TRBD1. The V gene's germline CDR1 is WSHSY and CDR2 SAAADI. This CDR3 has 15 amino acids. The V segment lost 6 bases and the J segment 5 bases; nucleotides outside the gene matches: 10. CDR3 protein: CASRDGQGLGETQYF. CDR3 DNA sequence: TGCGCCAGCAGGGACGGACAGGGGCTAGGGGAGACCCAGTACTTC.

In nucleotides, the CDR3 is TGTGCCAGCAGTCCCGGGCGGCCAGATACGCAGTATTTT. Protein sequence: CASSPGRPDTQYF. The chain uses TRBV28 and TRBJ2-3; D gene ambiguous. The germline V and J ends were trimmed by 5 bases and 4 bases, with 10 bases remaining between them. The CDR3 runs 13 residues. Per the germline V gene, CDR1 is MDHEN and CDR2 is SYDVKM.

This chain connects TRBV11-1 to TRBJ2-7; no reliable D call. Deletions cut 3 bases from V and 0 bases from J, with 15 bases between. The CDR3 has 16 amino acids. Germline lookup yields CDR1 SGHAT and CDR2 FQDESV (reference sequence). CDR3 in DNA: TGTGCCAGCAGCTTCAACGGGCAGGTGAGCTCCTACGAGCAGTACTTC. Amino acids: CASSFNGQVSSYEQYF.

V is TRBV27 and J is TRBJ2-1; D gene unclear. CDR1 and CDR2 from the germline V gene are MNHEY and SMNVEV (reference sequence). The CDR3 contains 16 residues. The V gene lost 2 bases and the J gene lost 0 bases, with 11 bases spanning the gap. CDR3 amino acids: CASSLDRSPSYNEQFF. The CDR3, as DNA: TGTGCCAGCAGTTTAGACCGTTCCCCCTCCTACAATGAGCAGTTCTTC.

This chain links TRBV19 with TRBJ1-5, with D possibly matching TRBD1 (6 bases). The V end lost 5 bases, the J end lost 2 bases, and 16 bases lay between the germline ends. The CDR3 contains 16 residues. The germline V gene encodes CDR1 LNHDA and CDR2 SQIVND (reference sequence). CDR3 amino acids: CASSPPRRGGNQPQHF. As DNA, the CDR3 is TGTGCCAGTAGTCCCCCTCGGAGGGGGGGCAATCAGCCCCAGCATTTT.

The V call is TRBV27, the J call TRBJ2-5; the match to TRBD2 covers 10 bases. J gave up 2 bases and V 6 bases, and 18 bases lay outside the gene matches. Germline V lookup: CDR1 MNHEY, CDR2 SMNVEV (reference sequence). This CDR3 region has 19 residues. The CDR3 DNA reads TGTGCCAGCAGCCGACGACTAGCGGGCGGCTGGAGGGAGCAAGAGACCCAGTACTTC. It specifies CASSRRLAGGWREQETQYF.

This chain uses TRBV11-1 with TRBJ1-1; 8 bases are shared with TRBD1. Trimming took 3 bases from V and 7 from J; bases not matched to a gene: 10. CDR1 and CDR2 from the germline V gene are SGHAT and FQDESV (reference sequence). The CDR3 runs to 15 residues. The CDR3 coding sequence is TGTGCCAGCAGCTTCTCAGGGGGCGCGGGGGATGAAGCTTTCTTT. This sequence encodes CASSFSGGAGDEAFF. The full variable domain, completed using reference TRBV11-1 and TRBJ1-1, is EAEVAQSPRYKITEKSQAVAFWCDPISGHATLYWYRQILGQGPELLVQFQDESVVDDSQLPKDRFSAERLKGVDSTLKIQPAELGDSAMYLCASSFSGGAGDEAFFGQGTRLTVV.

This chain uses TRBV7-8 with TRBJ2-1; 8 nucleotides match TRBD2. Germline V gene data show CDR1 as SGHVS and CDR2 as FQNEAQ. There are 16 residues in the CDR3. J was trimmed by 7 bases and V by 1 base; bases with no gene match: 9. The CDR3 protein is CASSLEPAGEINEQFF. CDR3 in DNA: TGTGCCAGCAGCTTAGAGCCAGCGGGAGAGATAAATGAGCAGTTCTTC.

This clone has just a few counts. The chain is built from TRBV12-5 and TRBJ1-2; a possible D gene is TRBD1 (5 bases). V lost 2 bases, J lost 8 bases, and 12 bases lay in between. From germline, CDR1 is LGHNT and CDR2 FRNRAP. The CDR3 length is 13 residues. CDR3 bases: TGTGCTAGTGGTTTGTTAGGGGCTAGCGGCTACACCTTC. This sequence encodes CASGLLGASGYTF.

The chain joins TRBV7-9 to TRBJ1-5; the D is unclear. This CDR3 has 15 residues. V lost 1 base to trimming and J lost 0 bases, with 7 bases between them. Germline V gene lookup returns CDR1 SEHNR and CDR2 FQNEAQ (reference sequence). CDR3 DNA: TGTGCCAGCAGCTTAGTGGGTAATAGCAATCAGCCCCAGCATTTT. It translates to CASSLVGNSNQPQHF. Together with reference TRBV7-9 and TRBJ1-5, the CDR3 gives the full variable domain: DTGVSQNPRHKITKRGQNVTFRCDPISEHNRLYWYRQTLGQGPEFLTYFQNEAQLEKSRLLSDRFSAERPKGSFSTLEIQRTEQGDSAMYLCASSLVGNSNQPQHFGDGTRLSIL.

The genes are TRBV4-3 and TRBJ1-2; 8 bases map to TRBD1. The germline gives CDR1 LGHNA, CDR2 YSLEER. CDR3 length equals 15 residues. V was pared by 4 bases and J by 0 bases, with 4 bases of the junction left unmatched. CDR3 amino acids: CASSRQQGANYGYTF. DNA of the CDR3: TGCGCCAGCAGCCGCCAACAGGGGGCTAACTATGGCTACACCTTC.

The V and J genes are TRBV19 and TRBJ2-3; D may be TRBD2 (5 bases). Trimming pared 8 bases from V and 4 bases from J, leaving 13 bases between. This CDR3 is built from 13 residues. Germline V CDR1 and CDR2: LNHDA, SQIVND (reference sequence). The DNA of the CDR3 is TGTGCCAGTCGAAGAGGGAGACCAGATACGCAGTATTTT. This encodes CASRRGRPDTQYF.

In this sample, this clone turned up a few times. The chain carries TRBV4-2 and TRBJ1-6, with D tentatively TRBD1 (6 bases). Trimming pared 0 bases from V and 9 bases from J, leaving 12 bases between. CDR3 size: 15 residues. Germline V gene sequence: CDR1 LGHNA, CDR2 YNFKEQ. The CDR3 bases are TGTGCCAGCAGCCAAGATTTGGGGGCGGGTTCACCCCTCCACTTT. Translation: CASSQDLGAGSPLHF.

V is TRBV6-1 and J is TRBJ1-5; no firm D call. V gave up 5 bases and J gave up 6 bases, with 11 bases separating them. The V gene's germline CDR1 is MNHNS and CDR2 SASEGT. The CDR3 has 13 residues. CDR3 in amino acids: CASSSMKLQPQHF. CDR3 in DNA: TGTGCCAGCAGTTCGATGAAGCTTCAGCCCCAGCATTTT.

This sequence joins TRBV7-2 and TRBJ1-4; D is perhaps TRBD1 (5 bases). CDR1 SGHTA and CDR2 FQGNSA come from the germline V gene. The CDR3 consists of 15 residues. V lost 3 bases, J lost 3 bases, and 11 bases lay in between. The CDR3 nucleotides are TGTGCCAGCAGCTTCAAGGGGCGGTCTAATGAAAAACTGTTTTTT. Protein sequence: CASSFKGRSNEKLFF. The full variable domain, rest sourced from reference TRBV7-2 and TRBJ1-4, is GAGVSQSPSNKVTEKGKDVELRCDPISGHTALYWYRQSLGQGLEFLIYFQGNSAPDKSGLPSDRFSAERTGGSVSTLTIQRTQQEDSAVYLCASSFKGRSNEKLFFGSGTQLSVL.

V usage is TRBV7-8 and J usage is TRBJ1-1, with D unclear. Germline CDR1 and CDR2: SGHVS and FQNEAQ. The CDR3 loop spans 17 amino acids. V was trimmed by 3 bases and J by 0 bases, leaving 17 bases between them. The CDR3 region has the DNA TGTGCCAGCAGCTTCGGTTTCGGAGACCTCATGAACACTGAAGCTTTCTTT. Protein: CASSFGFGDLMNTEAFF.

The chain employs TRBV19 and TRBJ1-2, with D maybe TRBD1 (5 bases). Germline V gives CDR1 LNHDA, CDR2 SQIVND (reference sequence). Trimming left V 6 bases short and J 0 bases short, with 11 bases between. The CDR3 is made up of 14 amino acids. This CDR3 reads CASRAGFANYGYTF. In nucleotides, the CDR3 is TGTGCCAGTAGAGCAGGGTTCGCTAACTATGGCTACACCTTC.

This clone has more than one count but fewer than ten. The rearrangement joins TRBV19 to TRBJ1-1; D unresolved. From germline, CDR1 is LNHDA and CDR2 SQIVND (reference sequence). The CDR3 runs to 12 residues. The V and J ends lost 8 bases and 1 base respectively, with 8 bases between them. CDR3 in DNA: TGTGCCAGTTGGACGGGGAACACTGAAGCTTTCTTT. It translates to CASWTGNTEAFF.

The V call is TRBV5-1, the J call TRBJ2-3, with unresolved D. Trimming removed 0 bases at V and 1 base at J, with 9 bases between. From germline, CDR1 is SGHRS and CDR2 YFSETQ. CDR3 size: 15 residues. The CDR3: CASSLVASRTDTQYF. CDR3 DNA: TGCGCCAGCAGCTTGGTAGCCAGCCGCACAGATACGCAGTATTTT. Supplemented by reference TRBV5-1 and TRBJ2-3, the full variable domain reads KAGVTQTPRYLIKTRGQQVTLSCSPISGHRSVSWYQQTPGQGLQFLFEYFSETQRNKGNFPGRFSGRQFSNSRSEMNVSTLELGDSALYLCASSLVASRTDTQYFGPGTRLTVL.

The CDR3 DNA follows: TGCGCCAGCAGCCAAGGACGAGGGGTGGACACCGGGGAGCTGTTTTTT. Translated, it gives CASSQGRGVDTGELFF. The chain couples TRBV4-1 to TRBJ2-2; D might be TRBD1 or TRBD2, each matching 5 bases. Germline CDR1 MGHRA, CDR2 YSYEKL. V lost 1 base and J lost 3, with 12 bases in between. The CDR3 extends over 16 amino acids.